These 3 T cell receptor beta chains were sequenced from one sample in a study of blood T cell repertoires in COVID-19. Some clones are missing from TCRdb's copy, which holds only in-frame ones; the method was immunoSEQ multiplex PCR. The repertoire holds about 49,000 clones, approximately 90% seen once, with 10% to 15% in the top ten. Source material: peripheral blood. These receptors originate from an elderly man with acute or convalescent COVID-19.

The chain recombines TRBV30 with TRBJ1-2; perhaps TRBD1 as D (6 bases). Germline V lookup: CDR1 GTSNPN, CDR2 SVGIG (reference sequence). V was cut by 2 bases and J by 5 bases, with 15 bases left in between. This CDR3 has 14 residues. The DNA of the CDR3 is TGTGCCTGGAGTTACAGGGTTCCCATTTATGGCTACACCTTC. This encodes CAWSYRVPIYGYTF.

This clone turned up a few times. V and J are TRBV19 and TRBJ1-2; the match to TRBD1 covers 7 bases. The CDR3 is made up of 15 amino acids. Germline CDR1 and CDR2: LNHDA and SQIVND (reference sequence). The V gene end was trimmed by 7 bases and the J gene end by 4 bases; junction bases not matched to a gene: 12. In DNA form, the CDR3 reads TGTGCCAGTACCCAGGGACAGCGGATATTCTATGGCTACACCTTC. Protein product: CASTQGQRIFYGYTF.

This rearrangement joins TRBV7-2 to TRBJ2-5; the D gene is possibly TRBD1 (5 bases). The CDR3 has 16 amino acids. Germline loops: CDR1 SGHTA, CDR2 FQGNSA. V dropped 1 base and J dropped 1 base, with 13 bases sitting between them. The CDR3 loop reads CASSLGQRTFQETQYF. CDR3 in DNA: TGTGCCAGCAGCTTAGGACAGAGAACTTTCCAAGAGACCCAGTACTTC.